The 30 T cell receptor beta chains given below trace back to one sample, sequenced in a study of blood T cell repertoires in COVID-19. The method was immunoSEQ multiplex PCR; TCRdb's version includes in-frame clones alone and lacks a portion of them. The sample includes about 140,000 clones, 70% to 90% of them seen just once. The sample taken for sequencing was peripheral blood. The receptors come from a woman aged 55-69 years with acute or convalescent COVID-19.

This rearrangement joins TRBV19 to TRBJ1-1; D remains ambiguous. The CDR3 is made up of 12 amino acids. Between the trimmed V and J ends, which lost 3 bases and 14 bases, there was a span of 16 bases. Germline V gives CDR1 LNHDA, CDR2 SQIVND (reference sequence). The chain's CDR3 is CASSIRQVGTFF. In nucleotides, the CDR3 is TGTGCCAGTAGTATTCGGCAGGTTGGTACCTTCTTT.

The chain joins TRBV30 to TRBJ1-2, with 10 bases that match TRBD1. Germline CDR1 GTSNPN, CDR2 SVGIG (reference sequence). The CDR3 covers 13 residues. After removal of 7 bases from V and 2 bases from J, the junction contained 4 bases not matched to a gene. The CDR3 sequence: CAYGTGVNYGYTF. In DNA form, the CDR3 reads TGTGCCTACGGGACAGGGGTGAACTATGGCTACACCTTC.

The chain couples TRBV20-1 to TRBJ2-7, with 7 positions matching TRBD1. The J segment lost 6 bases and the V segment lost 3 bases, leaving 8 bases of the junction unmatched. CDR3 length: 13 amino acids. Germline assignment: CDR1 DFQATT and CDR2 SNEGSKA (reference sequence). The CDR3 is CSASSGTEREQYF. The CDR3 DNA is TGCAGTGCTAGTTCCGGGACAGAACGCGAGCAGTACTTC.

CDR3 loop: CASSSGEGAGNTEAFF. The CDR3, as DNA: TGCGCCAGCAGCTCCGGCGAGGGGGCGGGGAACACTGAAGCTTTCTTT. V is TRBV5-1 and J is TRBJ1-1; TRBD1 aligns across 7 bases. The CDR3 contains 16 residues. V lost 3 bases to trimming and J lost 1 base; unmatched junction nucleotides: 9. The germline V gene encodes CDR1 SGHRS and CDR2 YFSETQ.

The chain uses TRBV5-4 and TRBJ1-6, with 7 bases fitting TRBD1. Germline values: CDR1 SGHNT, CDR2 YYREEE (reference sequence). This CDR3 is 13 amino acids long. V trimming: 4 bases; J trimming: 10 bases; junction bases outside the gene matches: 5. CDR3 nucleotide sequence: TGTGCCAGCAGCGGGTACAGGGGATCACCCCTCCACTTT. Its protein is CASSGYRGSPLHF.

This sequence joins TRBV19 and TRBJ1-2; TRBD1 matches at 7 bases. V lost 5 bases and J lost 2; bases outside the gene matches: 5. The length of the CDR3 is 14 residues. Per germline, CDR1 LNHDA and CDR2 SQIVND (reference sequence). The CDR3 bases are TGTGCCAGTAGTTCGGCAGGGGGAAACTATGGCTACACCTTC. It is translated as CASSSAGGNYGYTF. Full variable domain (missing parts from reference TRBV19 and TRBJ1-2): DGGITQSPKYLFRKEGQNVTLSCEQNLNHDAMYWYRQDPGQGLRLIYYSQIVNDFQKGDIAEGYSVSREKKESFPLTVTSAQKNPTAFYLCASSSAGGNYGYTFGSGTRLTVV.

The gene calls are TRBV7-2 and TRBJ2-5, with 14 positions matching TRBD2. CDR1 is SGHTA and CDR2 is FQGNSA in the germline V gene. The CDR3 spans 17 residues. V trimming: 2 bases; J trimming: 4 bases; junction bases outside the gene matches: 6. In DNA, the CDR3 is TGTGCCAGCAGCTTAATGGGGACTAGCGGGGGTGGAGAGACCCAGTACTTC. Its translation is CASSLMGTSGGGETQYF.

V is TRBV5-1 and J is TRBJ1-5; D uncertain. V was clipped by 5 bases and J by 1 base, with 13 bases between them. From germline, CDR1 is SGHRS and CDR2 YFSETQ. This CDR3 is built from 15 residues. As DNA, the CDR3 is TGCGCCAGCAGTGAAGGAGTCGGGAGCAATCAGCCCCAGCATTTT. The encoded protein is CASSEGVGSNQPQHF.

V is TRBV6-2 or TRBV6-3 and J is TRBJ2-3, with a weak D call TRBD1 (6 bases). Germline-derived CDR1 and CDR2 are MNHEY and SVGEGT. V was cut by 4 bases and J by 0 bases, with 14 bases left in between. The CDR3 has 16 amino acids. This chain's CDR3 is CASSSQGGLSTDTQYF. CDR3 nucleotides: TGTGCCAGCAGTTCACAGGGCGGGCTAAGCACAGATACGCAGTATTTT.

The chain is built from TRBV3-1 (or the pseudogene TRBV3-2) and TRBJ2-5, with TRBD2 matching over 10 bases. Germline V gene lookup returns CDR1 LGHDT and CDR2 YNNKEL (reference sequence). V lost 4 bases to trimming and J lost 4 bases; unmatched junction nucleotides: 6. This CDR3 is 15 amino acids long. CDR3 in amino acids: CASSPFPSGGETQYF. The CDR3 DNA follows: TGTGCCAGCAGCCCCTTTCCTAGCGGGGGAGAGACCCAGTACTTC.

V usage is TRBV27 and J usage is TRBJ1-5; the match to TRBD1 covers 9 bases. The CDR3 covers 15 residues. CDR1 is MNHEY and CDR2 is SMNVEV in the germline V gene (reference sequence). Trimming cost V 6 bases and J 8 bases; bases outside gene matches: 11. CDR3: CASSRTWRDREPQHF. The CDR3 bases are TGTGCCAGCAGCCGGACATGGCGGGACAGGGAGCCCCAGCATTTT.

The chain employs TRBV30 and TRBJ1-6; D uncertain. Trimming shortened V by 2 bases and J by 5 bases, and 4 bases separated the two germline ends. CDR1 GTSNPN and CDR2 SVGIG come from the germline V gene (reference sequence). This CDR3 contains 12 residues. CDR3 loop: CAWSLNNSPLHF. DNA of the CDR3: TGTGCCTGGAGTTTAAATAATTCACCCCTCCACTTT.

The rearrangement links TRBV4-1 to TRBJ2-2, with D possibly matching TRBD1 (5 bases). The germline gives CDR1 MGHRA, CDR2 YSYEKL. CDR3 size: 15 residues. V lost 3 bases to trimming and J lost 2 bases, with 10 bases between them. The CDR3 bases are TGCGCCAGCAGCCATTTCAGGGATAACACCGGGGAGCTGTTTTTT. Translation gives CASSHFRDNTGELFF.

The CDR3 region is CASSTETGSGNTIYF. Written as DNA, the CDR3 is TGTGCCAGCAGCACAGAGACAGGGTCTGGAAACACCATATATTTT. The V and J genes are TRBV7-2 and TRBJ1-3, with 7 bases matching TRBD1. This CDR3 is 15 amino acids long. Germline V lookup: CDR1 SGHTA, CDR2 FQGNSA. Trimming removed 5 bases from V and 1 base from J; junction bases left unmatched: 5. Filled out from reference TRBV7-2 and TRBJ1-3, the complete variable domain reads GAGVSQSPSNKVTEKGKDVELRCDPISGHTALYWYRQSLGQGLEFLIYFQGNSAPDKSGLPSDRFSAERTGGSVSTLTIQRTQQEDSAVYLCASSTETGSGNTIYFGEGSWLTVV.

The rearrangement uses TRBV28 and TRBJ1-2; the D is unclear. V dropped 4 bases and J dropped 8 bases, with 8 bases sitting between them. CDR1 is MDHEN and CDR2 is SYDVKM in the germline V gene. This CDR3 comprises 11 residues. CDR3 in amino acids: CASSSSSGYTF. The CDR3 DNA sequence: TGTGCCAGCAGTTCCTCAAGCGGCTACACCTTC.

The chain uses TRBV15 and TRBJ1-4; D might be TRBD1 (5 bases). Germline assignment: CDR1 LNHNV and CDR2 YYDKDF (reference sequence). There are 14 residues in the CDR3. The V end was cut by 3 bases, the J end by 4 bases, with 9 bases between. The CDR3 DNA sequence: TGTGCCACCAGCAGGGGGGGATTTAATGAAAAACTGTTTTTT. This gives the protein CATSRGGFNEKLFF.

The chain links TRBV15 to TRBJ2-5; TRBD2 aligns across 11 bases. Trimming at V came to 0 bases and at J to 2 bases, leaving 2 bases not matched to a gene. Germline CDR1 and CDR2: LNHNV and YYDKDF (reference sequence). The CDR3 consists of 16 residues. DNA of the CDR3: TGTGCCACCAGCAGAGAGACTAGCGGGAATCAAGAGACCCAGTACTTC. Translating gives CATSRETSGNQETQYF. Full variable domain (outside the CDR3, taken from reference TRBV15 and TRBJ2-5): DAMVIQNPRYQVTQFGKPVTLSCSQTLNHNVMYWYQQKSSQAPKLLFHYYDKDFNNEADTPDNFQSRRPNTSFCFLDIRSPGLGDTAMYLCATSRETSGNQETQYFGPGTRLLVL.

This clone has a single count. V and J are TRBV28 and TRBJ2-3; maybe TRBD2 (7 bases). Germline lookup yields CDR1 MDHEN and CDR2 SYDVKM. Trimming left V 3 bases short and J 5 bases short, with 18 bases between. The CDR3 contains 16 residues. CDR3 sequence (DNA): TGTGCCAGCAGTTTTCCCTCGGGGGGCCTGGGAGATACGCAGTATTTT. Translation: CASSFPSGGLGDTQYF. Filled out from reference TRBV28 and TRBJ2-3, the complete variable domain reads DVKVTQSSRYLVKRTGEKVFLECVQDMDHENMFWYRQDPGLGLRLIYFSYDVKMKEKGDIPEGYSVSREKKERFSLILESASTNQTSMYLCASSFPSGGLGDTQYFGPGTRLTVL.

The chain carries TRBV5-1 and TRBJ2-1; 7 nucleotides agree with TRBD1. The germline V gene encodes CDR1 SGHRS and CDR2 YFSETQ. The CDR3 length is 15 residues. The ends lost 0 bases at V and 3 bases at J; junction bases unmatched: 3. The CDR3: CASSLEGTDYNEQFF. The CDR3 region has the DNA TGCGCCAGCAGCTTGGAGGGGACAGACTACAATGAGCAGTTCTTC.

The chain has TRBV28 and TRBJ1-5; no clear D gene. Trimming took 2 bases from V and 2 from J, leaving 10 bases between them. Looked up from germline, CDR1 is MDHEN and CDR2 is SYDVKM. The CDR3 runs 15 residues. CDR3 nucleotide sequence: TGTGCCAGCAGTTTAAGTTCCGGGGGCAATCAGCCCCAGCATTTT. This sequence encodes CASSLSSGGNQPQHF.

This chain connects TRBV4-2 to TRBJ1-4; 9 bases are shared with TRBD1. With V trimmed by 8 bases and J by 8 bases, 12 bases remained unmatched. The CDR3 extends over 15 amino acids. Looked up from germline, CDR1 is LGHNA and CDR2 is YNFKEQ. The CDR3, as DNA: TGTGCCAGCTCGGGCACAGGGGGCATCGGGGAAAAACTGTTTTTT. It is translated as CASSGTGGIGEKLFF.

This clone was seen just once. The CDR3 region has the DNA TGTGCCAGCAGCTTAGAGGCAGGGCCAGCTTTCTTT. This sequence encodes CASSLEAGPAFF. V usage is TRBV7-9 and J usage is TRBJ1-1, with D possibly being TRBD1 (5 bases). This CDR3 has 12 amino acids. From germline, CDR1 is SEHNR and CDR2 FQNEAQ (reference sequence). The ends were cut back, 1 base at V and 10 bases at J, with 10 bases in the middle. Full variable domain (missing parts from reference TRBV7-9 and TRBJ1-1): DTGVSQNPRHKITKRGQNVTFRCDPISEHNRLYWYRQTLGQGPEFLTYFQNEAQLEKSRLLSDRFSAERPKGSFSTLEIQRTEQGDSAMYLCASSLEAGPAFFGQGTRLTVV.

About this clone itself: Germline is not matched at one junction end, which may reflect a read error. This chain connects TRBV7-7 to TRBJ2-5; no clear D. Germline CDR1 reads SSHAT; CDR2 reads FNYEAQ (reference sequence). The CDR3 consists of 14 residues. The CDR3 DNA is TGTGCTAGCAGCTTACTGGGCGTAGAAGAGACCCAGTACTTC. Protein sequence: CASSLLGVEETQYF.

The rearrangement uses TRBV7-6 and TRBJ2-7, with D tentatively TRBD1 (6 bases). Germline CDR1 reads SGHVS; CDR2 reads FNYEAQ. Deletions cut 1 base from V and 6 bases from J, with 25 bases between. The CDR3 sequence is 18 residues long. CDR3 protein: CASSLEAPLQGLSLEQYF. The CDR3 bases are TGTGCCAGCAGCTTAGAGGCACCATTACAGGGTTTGTCACTCGAGCAGTACTTC.

This chain links TRBV9 with TRBJ2-7, with 7 positions matching TRBD1. V shed 3 bases and J 2 bases; nucleotides not matched to a gene: 2. Germline assignment: CDR1 SGDLS and CDR2 YYNGEE. This CDR3 has 13 residues. The CDR3 nucleotides are TGTGCCAGCAGCGAGGGGGCCACCTACGAGCAGTACTTC. Translation gives CASSEGATYEQYF.

J is TRBJ1-5 and V is TRBV7-2; 7 nucleotides align to TRBD1. Germline CDR1 and CDR2: SGHTA and FQGNSA. The CDR3 spans 15 residues. After removal of 1 base from V and 3 bases from J, the junction contained 3 bases not matched to a gene. For the CDR3, the DNA is TGTGCCAGCAGCTTAGAAGGGGGCAACAATCAGCCCCAGCATTTT. This sequence encodes CASSLEGGNNQPQHF.

The chain combines TRBV13 with TRBJ1-1, with no clear D. CDR3 size: 13 residues. Deletions cut 6 bases from V and 2 bases from J, with 10 bases between. Germline lookup yields CDR1 PRHDT and CDR2 FYEKMQ (reference sequence). This CDR3 is CASSPQENTEAFF. Written as DNA, the CDR3 is TGTGCCAGCAGTCCTCAGGAAAACACTGAAGCTTTCTTT. Complete variable domain (other parts from reference TRBV13 and TRBJ1-1): AAGVIQSPRHLIKEKRETATLKCYPIPRHDTVYWYQQGPGQDPQFLISFYEKMQSDKGSIPDRFSAQQFSDYHSELNMSSLELGDSALYFCASSPQENTEAFFGQGTRLTVV.

The rearrangement links TRBV20-1 to TRBJ2-1, with TRBD2 identical over 9 bases. Germline loops: CDR1 DFQATT, CDR2 SNEGSKA (reference sequence). The length of the CDR3 is 11 residues. The CDR3 bases are TGCAGACCGCGGGGGGGTAATGAGCAGTTCTTC. As protein: CRPRGGNEQFF.

The J gene is TRBJ1-1, the V gene TRBV12-3 or TRBV12-4; D is ambiguous. The V gene lost 4 bases and the J gene lost 4 bases, with 10 bases spanning the gap. The length of the CDR3 is 13 residues. This chain's CDR3 is CASSSRLSTEAFF. The CDR3 DNA reads TGTGCCAGCAGTTCTCGGTTGAGCACTGAAGCTTTCTTT.

This chain connects TRBV6-2 or TRBV6-3 to TRBJ1-1, with D perhaps TRBD1 (5 bases). Germline lookup yields CDR1 MNHEY and CDR2 SVGEGT. The CDR3 is 15 amino acids. V lost 4 bases and J lost 5, with 17 bases in between. The CDR3 loop is CASSWLGVGSTEAFF. DNA of the CDR3: TGTGCCAGCAGTTGGCTAGGGGTCGGAAGTACTGAAGCTTTCTTT.